A single sample is the source of the 17 T cell receptor beta chains below, sequenced in a study of radiotherapy plus CTLA-4 blockade in lung cancer. Clones were read by immunoSEQ multiplex PCR, and TCRdb kept only the in-frame ones, dropping some. Of fewer than 40,000 clones listed, more than 75% are singletons. Sequenced here: peripheral blood, sampled from a patient treated with radiotherapy plus ipilimumab. Receptor source: a human donor with non-small cell lung cancer that progressed on radiotherapy plus ipilimumab.

The V call is TRBV5-1, the J call TRBJ2-3; 8 bases align to TRBD2. The CDR3 consists of 14 residues. V shed 7 bases and J 2 bases; nucleotides not matched to a gene: 6. Germline CDR1 and CDR2: SGHRS and YFSETQ. The CDR3 DNA is TGCGCCAGCTCACCGGGGGGGTCCACAGATACGCAGTATTTT. Translated: CASSPGGSTDTQYF.

The V call is TRBV4-3, the J call TRBJ2-1; 10 bases are a match to TRBD2. The CDR3 totals 20 residues. CDR1 and CDR2 from the germline V gene are LGHNA and YSLEER. V lost 0 bases to trimming and J lost 0 bases; unmatched junction nucleotides: 11. DNA of the CDR3: TGCGCCAGCAGCCAAGACCCGCTAGCGGGGGCCTCGAGCTCCTACAATGAGCAGTTCTTC. This gives the protein CASSQDPLAGASSSYNEQFF.

The V call is TRBV6-6, the J call TRBJ1-5, with 11 nucleotides matching TRBD1. V gave up 6 bases and J gave up 6 bases; unmatched junction bases: 4. The CDR3 is 14 amino acids. Per germline, CDR1 MNHNY and CDR2 SVGAGI (reference sequence). For the CDR3, the DNA is TGTGCCAGCAGCCTGGGGACAGGGGGTCAGCCCCAGCATTTT. Translated, it gives CASSLGTGGQPQHF.

The rearrangement joins TRBV7-8 to TRBJ1-3, with 7 positions matching TRBD1. CDR1 SGHVS and CDR2 FQNEAQ come from the germline V gene. This CDR3 contains 14 residues. J gave up 4 bases and V 6 bases, and 6 bases lay outside the gene matches. CDR3 coding DNA: TGTGCCAGCAGAGACGACAGGGTCGGAAACACCATATATTTT. It specifies CASRDDRVGNTIYF.

The chain uses TRBV7-9 and TRBJ2-7; D gene uncertain. This CDR3 region has 17 residues. Germline assignment: CDR1 SEHNR and CDR2 FQNEAQ (reference sequence). V lost 5 bases, J lost 1 base, and 21 bases lay in between. CDR3 in amino acids: CASSPHPTFQDSYEQYF. The CDR3 bases are TGTGCCAGCAGCCCGCATCCGACCTTCCAGGATTCCTACGAGCAGTACTTC.

V is TRBV2 and J is TRBJ1-3; D is perhaps TRBD1 (6 bases). The germline V and J ends were trimmed by 2 bases and 5 bases, with 10 bases remaining between them. The CDR3 consists of 14 residues. Germline V gene sequence: CDR1 SNHLY, CDR2 FYNNEI. The CDR3 is CASSEPGVRNTIYF. DNA for the CDR3: TGTGCCAGCAGTGAACCAGGGGTCAGAAACACCATATATTTT.

This clone was seen more than once but under ten times. The CDR3: CSGTGAGVTEAFF. Here the CDR3 DNA reads TGCAGCGGAACCGGTGCGGGGGTCACTGAAGCTTTCTTT. The chain recombines TRBV29-1 with TRBJ1-1, with a weak D call TRBD1 (5 bases). This CDR3 has 13 residues. Germline V gene data show CDR1 as SQVTM and CDR2 as ANQGSEA. The ends were cut back, 7 bases at V and 4 bases at J, with 16 bases in the middle.

The rearrangement joins TRBV28 to TRBJ2-1, with 9 bases that match TRBD2. Trimming at V came to 8 bases and at J to 3 bases, leaving 11 bases not matched to a gene. This CDR3 has 16 residues. Germline values: CDR1 MDHEN, CDR2 SYDVKM. The CDR3 coding sequence is TGTGCCAGCCACCCCTCGCTAGCGGGGTTCTACAATGAGCAGTTCTTC. Translation gives CASHPSLAGFYNEQFF.

The chain uses TRBV6-5 and TRBJ1-2, with a weak D call TRBD1 (6 bases). The V end was cut by 8 bases, the J end by 8 bases, with 15 bases between. Germline CDR1 MNHEY, CDR2 SVGAGI. This CDR3 is built from 12 residues. The CDR3 DNA reads TGTGCCAGCTTATTTCCAGGGGTAGGCTACACCTTC. Protein product: CASLFPGVGYTF.

The V call is TRBV27, the J call TRBJ1-6; possibly TRBD1 for D (5 bases). Per the germline V gene, CDR1 is MNHEY and CDR2 is SMNVEV (reference sequence). The V end lost 3 bases, the J end lost 7 bases, and 10 bases lay between the germline ends. There are 14 residues in the CDR3. The CDR3 protein is CASSFGGGNSPLHF. The CDR3 coding sequence is TGTGCCAGCAGTTTCGGGGGAGGGAATTCACCCCTCCACTTT.

J is TRBJ2-2 and V is TRBV2; the D is unclear. This CDR3 region has 14 residues. Trimming took 9 bases from V and 1 from J, leaving 12 bases between them. CDR1 SNHLY and CDR2 FYNNEI come from the germline V gene. The CDR3 region is CASAAERNTGELFF. The CDR3 DNA follows: TGTGCCAGTGCGGCGGAGCGGAACACCGGGGAGCTGTTTTTT.

The rearrangement links TRBV6-6 to TRBJ2-5, with 8 bases identical to TRBD1. The end of the DNA aligns better with TRBJ2-7, so the J call may be wrong. CDR3 length equals 14 residues. Per the germline V gene, CDR1 is MNHNY and CDR2 is SVGAGI (reference sequence). CDR3: CASSYGQGMYEQYF. For the CDR3, the DNA is TGTGCCAGCAGTTACGGACAGGGAATGTACGAGCAGTACTTC.

The chain carries TRBV10-1 and TRBJ1-2; D gene uncertain. CDR3 length: 13 residues. Looked up from germline, CDR1 is WNHNN and CDR2 is SYGVQD (reference sequence). V lost 6 bases and J lost 6, with 14 bases in between. The CDR3 bases are TGCGCCAGCAGAACCGGGGTCCGCCATGGCTACACCTTC. It specifies CASRTGVRHGYTF.

The chain uses TRBV29-1 and TRBJ2-5; D perhaps matches TRBD1 (6 bases). V was trimmed by 3 bases and J by 5 bases, leaving 10 bases between them. Germline lookup yields CDR1 SQVTM and CDR2 ANQGSEA. CDR3 length equals 12 residues. The DNA for the CDR3 is TGCAGCGTTGATAGCCAGGGGGAGACCCAGTACTTC. Protein: CSVDSQGETQYF.

This chain uses TRBV6-5 with TRBJ1-6, with 9 bases fitting TRBD1. This CDR3 is built from 16 residues. V lost 4 bases to trimming and J lost 6 bases; unmatched junction nucleotides: 7. CDR1 is MNHEY, CDR2 SVGAGI, per germline. In DNA, the CDR3 is TGTGCCAGCAGTTTACGACAGGGGGGAGGTAATTCACCCCTCCACTTT. Its protein is CASSLRQGGGNSPLHF.

This rearrangement joins TRBV4-1 to TRBJ1-2; TRBD1 might be the D (6 bases). Trimming cost V 4 bases and J 4 bases, with 16 bases left between them. Germline V gives CDR1 MGHRA, CDR2 YSYEKL. The CDR3 contains 15 residues. In DNA form, the CDR3 reads TGCGCCAGCAGCCCGAGCACCGGGACACCCTATGGCTACACCTTC. Translating gives CASSPSTGTPYGYTF.

This clone was detected only a few times. The chain joins TRBV6-4 to TRBJ2-3; possibly TRBD2 for D (5 bases). Per germline, CDR1 MRHNA and CDR2 SNTAGT. The V end was cut by 8 bases, the J end by 0 bases, with 9 bases between. This CDR3 contains 13 residues. The CDR3 is CASAEDSTDTQYF. CDR3 sequence (DNA): TGTGCCAGCGCGGAGGATAGCACAGATACGCAGTATTTT.